A single T cell receptor beta chain is shown here with its context. Naive CD8 cells were CD45RO-negative, positively selected for CCR7, excluding terminally differentiated effector memory CD45RA+ cells. This sample is drawn from a study of shared clonotypes between healthy human individuals. Study-level information: The donors, two women and a few men, were aged 18 to 49.

Sequencing used immunoSEQ multiplex PCR; TCRdb keeps in-frame clones, though not all of them. In the table there are around 580,000 clones, about 98% of which are singletons. The CDR3 has 12 residues. The germline V gene encodes CDR1 SGHDT and CDR2 YYEEEE. Germline trimming cut 4 bases from V and 6 bases from J; bases unmatched to any gene: 4. The chain recombines TRBV5-6 with TRBJ2-7; TRBD2 agrees at 7 bases. The receptor's source is a young man in good health. Sequencing was done on a sample of naive CD8+ T cells sorted from blood. The CDR3 is CASSPGGSEQYF. CDR3 bases: TGTGCCAGCAGCCCGGGGGGAAGCGAGCAGTACTTC.